This TCR beta chain was identified during a study of T-cell memory formation after mild COVID-19. About the study: Largely donor-specific sequence clusters came from a couple of donors.

TCRdb re-derived calls from the 5' RACE reads in MiXCR, one entry per CDR3 protein. In the table there are around 250,000 distinct CDR3 sequences, approximately 10% of which are singletons. CDR1 is SGHTS, CDR2 YDEGEE, per germline. The V gene lost 1 base and the J gene lost 1 base, with 9 bases spanning the gap. The CDR3 has 16 residues. This clonotype was sampled from a man younger than 35 who had mild COVID-19 (a few samples of this study predate the infection). Cell type and time point are not known. Sequenced material: PBMCs or a T cell subset sorted from them (not recorded which). The J gene is TRBJ1-6, the V gene TRBV5-8; no clear D gene. CDR3 sequence: CASSLFWISYNSPLHF. The DNA of the CDR3 is TGTGCCAGCAGCTTGTTCTGGATTTCCTATAATTCACCCCTCCACTTT.